The 18 T cell receptor beta chains given below trace back to one sample, sequenced in a study of cytomegalovirus exposure and HLA in healthy donors. Researchers ran the PCR with 60 Vbeta and 13 Jbeta primers. Some clones are missing from TCRdb's copy, which holds only in-frame ones; the method was immunoSEQ multiplex PCR. The sample holds roughly 150,000 clones; approximately 79% are singletons and the top ten take 2.3%. Sequencing was performed on PBMCs. These receptors were collected from a male donor in good health and CMV-seronegative.

V gene TRBV7-9 combines with J gene TRBJ2-3; TRBD1 is a possible D gene (6 bases). The CDR3 has 15 residues. Germline V lookup: CDR1 SEHNR, CDR2 FQNEAQ (reference sequence). Trimming took 5 bases from V and 2 from J, leaving 14 bases between them. CDR3: CASSPRTDTTDTQYF. The CDR3 DNA sequence: TGTGCCAGCAGCCCTAGGACAGACACCACAGATACGCAGTATTTT.

The rearrangement joins TRBV5-1 to TRBJ1-1; TRBD1 aligns across 8 bases. Germline V gene sequence: CDR1 SGHRS, CDR2 YFSETQ. CDR3 length equals 12 residues. Trimming took 3 bases from V and 11 from J; bases not matched to a gene: 6. The CDR3 region is CASSSQGEGAFF. The CDR3 nucleotides are TGCGCCAGCAGCTCACAGGGGGAGGGGGCTTTCTTT.

The chain combines TRBV10-2 with TRBJ1-3; 10 nucleotides align to TRBD1. Germline V gene lookup returns CDR1 WSHSY and CDR2 SAAADI. V dropped 4 bases and J dropped 2; count of bases not matched to a gene: 5. CDR3 length: 16 residues. The chain's CDR3 is CASSVAGTGAGNTIYF. The CDR3 region has the DNA TGCGCCAGCAGTGTCGCGGGGACAGGGGCTGGAAACACCATATATTTT.

This chain connects TRBV5-4 to TRBJ2-3, with 9 bases identical to TRBD1. The ends lost 5 bases at V and 2 bases at J; junction bases unmatched: 6. CDR1 is SGHNT and CDR2 is YYREEE in the germline V gene (reference sequence). CDR3 length: 15 amino acids. CDR3 DNA sequence: TGTGCCAGCAGATGGGACAGGGAAATCACAGATACGCAGTATTTT. Translating it yields CASRWDREITDTQYF. Together with reference TRBV5-4 and TRBJ2-3, the CDR3 gives the full variable domain: ETGVTQSPTHLIKTRGQQVTLRCSSQSGHNTVSWYQQALGQGPQFIFQYYREEENGRGNFPPRFSGLQFPNYSSELNVNALELDDSALYLCASRWDREITDTQYFGPGTRLTVL.

The chain carries TRBV15 and TRBJ2-3, with 11 positions matching TRBD2. Per the germline V gene, CDR1 is LNHNV and CDR2 is YYDKDF (reference sequence). The CDR3 spans 20 residues. Trimming removed 1 base from V and 1 base from J; junction bases left unmatched: 13. In DNA, the CDR3 is TGTGCCACCAGCAGAGGGGCTAGCGGGGGGTCCATTCTTGGCACAGATACGCAGTATTTT. Translating it yields CATSRGASGGSILGTDTQYF.

The chain has TRBV7-9 and TRBJ2-6, with D possibly TRBD2 on 5 matching bases. Trimming removed 0 bases at V and 1 base at J, with 10 bases between. Germline CDR1 is SEHNR and CDR2 is FQNEAQ (reference sequence). The CDR3 has 17 amino acids. CDR3 DNA: TGTGCCAGCAGCTTAGCCCGAGGGAGATCTGGGGCCAACGTCCTGACTTTC. It encodes CASSLARGRSGANVLTF.

This clone was recorded once. The chain uses TRBV5-4 and TRBJ1-1; D ambiguous. Trimming shortened V by 6 bases and J by 1 base, and 16 bases separated the two germline ends. Germline V lookup: CDR1 SGHNT, CDR2 YYREEE (reference sequence). The CDR3 is 15 amino acids. The CDR3, as DNA: TGTGCCAGCACCTCTCTCCGAGGAACGAACACTGAAGCTTTCTTT. Amino acids: CASTSLRGTNTEAFF.

J is TRBJ1-4 and V is TRBV11-3, with D uncertain. Germline CDR1 is SGHNT and CDR2 is YENEEA. This CDR3 has 16 residues. V was shortened by 4 bases and J by 3 bases, with 15 bases between the two germline ends. The CDR3 sequence: CASSSREVGPNEKLFF. The DNA of the CDR3 is TGTGCCAGCAGCTCCCGGGAGGTAGGGCCTAATGAAAAACTGTTTTTT.

The chain couples TRBV5-6 to TRBJ2-5; TRBD2 might be the D (7 bases). The CDR3 contains 16 residues. CDR1 and CDR2 (germline): SGHDT, YYEEEE. The ends were cut back, 4 bases at V and 4 bases at J, with 20 bases in the middle. The CDR3 coding sequence is TGTGCCAGCAGCACTTGGGGGGGGCAAACCGGAGAGACCCAGTACTTC. Translating it yields CASSTWGGQTGETQYF.

The chain is built from TRBV29-1 and TRBJ1-2; TRBD1 might be the D (5 bases). This CDR3 is built from 15 residues. With 3 bases removed from V and 8 bases from J, the gap between germline ends came to 22 bases. Germline-derived CDR1 and CDR2 are SQVTM and ANQGSEA. This CDR3 reads CSVEGQQTIRFGYTF. The CDR3 DNA follows: TGCAGCGTTGAGGGGCAGCAGACCATCCGATTCGGCTACACCTTC.

The chain is built from TRBV11-2 and TRBJ1-6; D uncertain. Germline-derived CDR1 and CDR2 are SGHAT and FQNNGV. The germline V and J ends were trimmed by 0 bases and 8 bases, with 20 bases remaining between them. The CDR3 is 18 amino acids. This CDR3 reads CASSLDVGFAKFDSPLHF. In DNA form, the CDR3 reads TGTGCCAGCAGCTTAGACGTGGGCTTCGCGAAATTTGATTCACCCCTCCACTTT.

The chain joins TRBV5-6 to TRBJ2-1; tentatively, D is TRBD2 (5 bases). The CDR3 spans 11 residues. CDR1 SGHDT and CDR2 YYEEEE come from the germline V gene. The V end was cut by 3 bases, the J end by 13 bases, with 11 bases between. In nucleotides, the CDR3 is TGTGCCAGCAGCTCCGGAGAGGGTCAGTTCTTC. Protein product: CASSSGEGQFF.

This clone appeared a single time. CDR3 nucleotides: TGTGCCAGCAGTTGGGGACAGGGAAACTCTGGAAACACCATATATTTT. Translation: CASSWGQGNSGNTIYF. The chain carries TRBV6-5 and TRBJ1-3; TRBD1 aligns across 9 bases. The CDR3 loop spans 16 amino acids. CDR1 is MNHEY, CDR2 SVGAGI, per germline. With V trimmed by 4 bases and J by 0 bases, 4 bases remained unmatched.

The chain's CDR3 is CASSIRGGLGYTF. Written as DNA, the CDR3 is TGTGCCAGTAGTATCCGTGGAGGGTTGGGCTACACCTTC. The V and J genes are TRBV19 and TRBJ1-2; D remains ambiguous. CDR1 LNHDA and CDR2 SQIVND come from the germline V gene (reference sequence). The CDR3 length is 13 residues. V was cut by 3 bases and J by 8 bases, with 13 bases left in between. Filled out from reference TRBV19 and TRBJ1-2, the complete variable domain reads DGGITQSPKYLFRKEGQNVTLSCEQNLNHDAMYWYRQDPGQGLRLIYYSQIVNDFQKGDIAEGYSVSREKKESFPLTVTSAQKNPTAFYLCASSIRGGLGYTFGSGTRLTVV.

The chain uses TRBV19 and TRBJ1-2; TRBD1 aligns across 9 bases. From germline, CDR1 is LNHDA and CDR2 SQIVND (reference sequence). CDR3 size: 14 residues. Germline trimming cut 5 bases from V and 7 bases from J; bases unmatched to any gene: 8. CDR3 sequence: CASSSNRGLGGYTF. DNA of the CDR3: TGTGCCAGTAGTTCCAACAGGGGGCTAGGTGGCTACACCTTC.

The V and J genes are TRBV6-5 and TRBJ1-1; TRBD1 aligns across 11 bases. Trimming at V came to 6 bases and at J to 8 bases, leaving 11 bases not matched to a gene. This CDR3 region has 15 residues. Looked up from germline, CDR1 is MNHEY and CDR2 is SVGAGI. This CDR3 reads CASSHPGQGASEAFF. The CDR3, as DNA: TGTGCCAGCAGCCACCCCGGACAGGGGGCTTCGGAAGCTTTCTTT.

This clone was observed once. This chain joins TRBV5-4 and TRBJ2-1; tentative D call: TRBD1 (6 bases). The length of the CDR3 is 15 residues. Per the germline V gene, CDR1 is SGHNT and CDR2 is YYREEE (reference sequence). V lost 4 bases and J 1 base, leaving 12 bases between the germline ends. CDR3 in amino acids: CASSPTGSSYNEQFF. As DNA, the CDR3 is TGTGCCAGCAGCCCGACAGGTAGTTCCTACAATGAGCAGTTCTTC.

The rearrangement joins TRBV18 to TRBJ2-5; 8 bases are a match to TRBD1. V gave up 1 base and J gave up 2 bases; unmatched junction bases: 6. The CDR3 is 16 amino acids. Germline assignment: CDR1 KGHSH and CDR2 LQKENI. Written as DNA, the CDR3 is TGTGCCAGCTCACCACGGACAGGGAGTCTGCAAGAGACCCAGTACTTC. It yields the protein CASSPRTGSLQETQYF.